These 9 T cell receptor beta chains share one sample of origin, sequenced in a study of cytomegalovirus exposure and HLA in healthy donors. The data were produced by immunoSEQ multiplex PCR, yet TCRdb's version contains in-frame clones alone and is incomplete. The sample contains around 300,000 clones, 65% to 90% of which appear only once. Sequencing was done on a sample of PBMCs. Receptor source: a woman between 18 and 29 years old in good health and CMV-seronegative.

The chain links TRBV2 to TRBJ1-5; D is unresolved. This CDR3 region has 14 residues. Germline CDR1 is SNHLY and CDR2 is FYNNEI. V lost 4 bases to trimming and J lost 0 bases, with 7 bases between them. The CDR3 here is CASSAGNSNQPQHF. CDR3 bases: TGTGCCAGCAGTGCGGGGAATAGCAATCAGCCCCAGCATTTT. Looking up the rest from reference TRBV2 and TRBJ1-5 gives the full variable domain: EPEVTQTPSHQVTQMGQEVILRCVPISNHLYFYWYRQILGQKVEFLVSFYNNEISEKSEIFDDQFSVERPDGSNFTLKIRSTKLEDSAMYFCASSAGNSNQPQHFGDGTRLSIL.

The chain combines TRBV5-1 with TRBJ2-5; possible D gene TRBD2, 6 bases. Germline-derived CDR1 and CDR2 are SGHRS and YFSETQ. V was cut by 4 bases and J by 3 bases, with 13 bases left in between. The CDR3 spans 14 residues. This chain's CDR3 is CASSPYGGEETQYF. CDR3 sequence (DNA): TGCGCCAGCAGCCCCTATGGAGGGGAAGAGACCCAGTACTTC.

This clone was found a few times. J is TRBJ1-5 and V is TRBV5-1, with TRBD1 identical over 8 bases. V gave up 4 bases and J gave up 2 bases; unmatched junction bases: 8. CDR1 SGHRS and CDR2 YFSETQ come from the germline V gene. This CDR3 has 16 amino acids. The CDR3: CASSPSGGFGNQPQHF. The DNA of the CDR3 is TGCGCCAGCAGCCCCTCAGGGGGCTTTGGCAATCAGCCCCAGCATTTT.

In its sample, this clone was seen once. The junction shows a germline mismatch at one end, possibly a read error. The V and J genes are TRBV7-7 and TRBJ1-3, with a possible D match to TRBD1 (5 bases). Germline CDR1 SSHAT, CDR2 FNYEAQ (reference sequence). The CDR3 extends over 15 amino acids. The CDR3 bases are TGTGCTAGCAGCCCAGACAGAGGCCCCGGAAACACCATATATTTT. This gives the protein CASSPDRGPGNTIYF.

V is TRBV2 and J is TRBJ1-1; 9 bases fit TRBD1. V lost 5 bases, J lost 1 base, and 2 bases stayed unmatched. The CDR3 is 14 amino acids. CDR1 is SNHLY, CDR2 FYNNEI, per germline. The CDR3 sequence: CASSWDRANTEAFF. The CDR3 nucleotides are TGTGCCAGCAGTTGGGACAGGGCGAACACTGAAGCTTTCTTT.

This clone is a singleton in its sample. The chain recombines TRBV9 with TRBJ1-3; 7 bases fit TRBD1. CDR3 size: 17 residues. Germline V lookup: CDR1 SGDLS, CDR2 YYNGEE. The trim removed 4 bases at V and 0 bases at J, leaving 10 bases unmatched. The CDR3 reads CASSPSGQASSGNTIYF. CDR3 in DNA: TGTGCCAGCAGCCCCTCCGGACAGGCCTCCTCTGGAAACACCATATATTTT. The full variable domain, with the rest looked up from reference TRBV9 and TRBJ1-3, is DSGVTQTPKHLITATGQRVTLRCSPRSGDLSVYWYQQSLDQGLQFLIQYYNGEERAKGNILERFSAQQFPDLHSELNLSSLELGDSALYFCASSPSGQASSGNTIYFGEGSWLTVV.

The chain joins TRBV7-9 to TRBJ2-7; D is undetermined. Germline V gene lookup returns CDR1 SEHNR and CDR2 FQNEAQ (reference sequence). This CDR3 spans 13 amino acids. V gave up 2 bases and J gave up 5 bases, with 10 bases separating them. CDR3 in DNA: TGTGCCAGCAGCTTACTCGGAGTCGACGAGCAGTACTTC. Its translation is CASSLLGVDEQYF.

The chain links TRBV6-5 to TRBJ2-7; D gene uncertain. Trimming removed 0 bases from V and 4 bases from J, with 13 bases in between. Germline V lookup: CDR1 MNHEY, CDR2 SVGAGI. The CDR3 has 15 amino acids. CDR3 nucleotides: TGTGCCAGCAGTTACTCGGCGGTCCAAGGATACGAGCAGTACTTC. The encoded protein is CASSYSAVQGYEQYF.

This chain's CDR3 is CATSRDYLAGVGNEQFF. The CDR3 bases are TGTGCCACCAGCAGAGATTACCTAGCGGGAGTCGGTAATGAGCAGTTCTTC. The genes are TRBV15 and TRBJ2-1; 10 bases are shared with TRBD2. Germline V gene lookup returns CDR1 LNHNV and CDR2 YYDKDF (reference sequence). The CDR3 contains 17 residues. J lost 7 bases, V lost 0 bases, and 9 bases had no gene match. The full variable domain, in which reference TRBV15 and TRBJ2-1 provide the parts outside the CDR3, is DAMVIQNPRYQVTQFGKPVTLSCSQTLNHNVMYWYQQKSSQAPKLLFHYYDKDFNNEADTPDNFQSRRPNTSFCFLDIRSPGLGDTAMYLCATSRDYLAGVGNEQFFGPGTRLTVL.